These 32 T cell receptor beta chains were all obtained from the same sample, sequenced in a study of CD8+ T cells in alopecia areata. cDNA reverse transcribed from extracted RNA served as the sequencing template. Here immunoSEQ multiplex PCR was the method, and the copy in TCRdb shows in-frame clones only, minus some. Here the sample spans about 200,000 clones, roughly 50% being singletons. Material for sequencing was CD8+ T cells sorted from blood. The receptors were sampled from a human donor in good health.

This chain uses TRBV28 with TRBJ2-7; 7 positions agree with TRBD1. The CDR3 length is 13 residues. After removal of 8 bases from V and 2 bases from J, the junction contained 6 bases not matched to a gene. Germline V gene data show CDR1 as MDHEN and CDR2 as SYDVKM. DNA for the CDR3: TGTGCCAGCCGAGGGACAGCTACCTACGAGCAGTACTTC. The encoded protein is CASRGTATYEQYF.

This clone was counted only a few times. V gene TRBV29-1 combines with J gene TRBJ2-1; D is possibly TRBD2 (5 bases). Trimming took 2 bases from V and 0 from J, leaving 8 bases between them. The germline V gene encodes CDR1 SQVTM and CDR2 ANQGSEA. This CDR3 spans 14 amino acids. The CDR3 nucleotides are TGCAGCGTTGAATCGGGGAGCTCCTACAATGAGCAGTTCTTC. Its translation: CSVESGSSYNEQFF.

V usage is TRBV6-6 and J usage is TRBJ2-3; D gene uncertain. V was trimmed by 4 bases and J by 5 bases, leaving 7 bases between them. The CDR3 extends over 12 amino acids. In germline, CDR1 is MNHNY, CDR2 SVGAGI (reference sequence). CDR3 in amino acids: CASSSSRDTQYF. In nucleotides, the CDR3 is TGTGCCAGCAGTTCTTCTAGAGATACGCAGTATTTT.

The chain joins TRBV7-9 to TRBJ2-1; 8 bases align to TRBD1. The CDR3 is made up of 14 amino acids. After removal of 4 bases from V and 5 bases from J, the junction contained 4 bases not matched to a gene. In germline, CDR1 is SEHNR, CDR2 FQNEAQ (reference sequence). The CDR3 DNA is TGTGCCAGCAGCTCGGGACAGGAAAACAATGAGCAGTTCTTC. This sequence encodes CASSSGQENNEQFF.

The rearrangement uses TRBV30 and TRBJ1-5; a possible D gene is TRBD1 (5 bases). CDR3 length: 14 residues. The V end lost 6 bases, the J end lost 4 bases, and 16 bases lay between the germline ends. The germline V gene encodes CDR1 GTSNPN and CDR2 SVGIG (reference sequence). In DNA form, the CDR3 reads TGTGCCTGCCATGCCCAGGGACGAAATCAGCCCCAGCATTTT. Translation gives CACHAQGRNQPQHF.

This chain uses TRBV27 with TRBJ1-1; 7 nucleotides align to TRBD1. V was clipped by 7 bases and J by 4 bases; unmatched bases: 3. The germline CDR1 and CDR2 sequences are MNHEY and SMNVEV (reference sequence). The CDR3 sequence is 12 residues long. The CDR3 DNA reads as TGTGCCAGCATGCAGGGGGGCACTGAAGCTTTCTTT. Protein: CASMQGGTEAFF.

Comments on this clone: The junction and the germline gene differ at one end; a read error may be behind it. This sequence joins TRBV4-1 and TRBJ2-4; D gene uncertain. This CDR3 is 15 amino acids long. The V gene's germline CDR1 is MGHRA and CDR2 YSYEKL. The CDR3 bases are TGTGCCAGCAGCCAAGAAAGTTATCAGAGAAACATTCAGTACTTC. Amino acids: CASSQESYQRNIQYF.

J is TRBJ1-2 and V is TRBV6-6, with TRBD1 as a possible D gene (6 bases). Germline V gives CDR1 MNHNY, CDR2 SVGAGI (reference sequence). The CDR3 contains 15 residues. Trimming removed 7 bases from V and 4 bases from J, with 19 bases in between. CDR3: CASTFTLGGSYGYTF. The CDR3 nucleotides are TGTGCCAGCACCTTTACTTTAGGGGGTAGCTATGGCTACACCTTC.

The chain carries TRBV14 and TRBJ2-2, with D unresolved. The V gene lost 4 bases and the J gene lost 7 bases, with 13 bases spanning the gap. CDR3 length: 14 amino acids. Germline assignment: CDR1 SGHDN and CDR2 FVKESK. CDR3 nucleotide sequence: TGTGCCAGCAGCCTCCACAAGACATACGGGGAGCTGTTTTTT. This gives the protein CASSLHKTYGELFF.

The CDR3 DNA reads TGCGCCAGCAGGGAAGCGGGGGGGCTGTACGAGCAGTACTTC. It yields the protein CASREAGGLYEQYF. The chain uses TRBV10-2 and TRBJ2-7; 10 positions agree with TRBD2. J gave up 4 bases and V 6 bases, and 6 bases lay outside the gene matches. In germline, CDR1 is WSHSY, CDR2 SAAADI. This CDR3 contains 14 residues.

The chain recombines TRBV10-3 with TRBJ1-6; D not certain. V lost 9 bases, J lost 7 bases, and 4 bases lay in between. The V gene's germline CDR1 is ENHRY and CDR2 SYGVKD. This CDR3 contains 10 residues. The CDR3 DNA sequence: TGTGCCATAGGGAATTCACCCCTCCACTTT. Its translation: CAIGNSPLHF.

The V gene is TRBV20-1, the J gene TRBJ2-3, with D uncertain. CDR3 length: 11 amino acids. Germline lookup yields CDR1 DFQATT and CDR2 SNEGSKA (reference sequence). V was clipped by 5 bases and J by 8 bases, with 11 bases between them. The CDR3 spells CSAVFGSTQYF. The CDR3 nucleotides read TGCAGTGCTGTCTTTGGATCTACGCAGTATTTT.

This clone was counted a few times. This chain uses TRBV11-2 with TRBJ1-1, with D perhaps matching TRBD1 (6 bases). This CDR3 comprises 14 residues. Germline CDR1 SGHAT, CDR2 FQNNGV. The V end lost 1 base, the J end lost 11 bases, and 17 bases lay between the germline ends. CDR3 sequence (DNA): TGTGCCAGCAGCTTAGGCAGGGGACTTTCTGGGGCTTTCTTT. This codes for CASSLGRGLSGAFF. Drawing the rest from reference TRBV11-2 and TRBJ1-1, the complete variable domain is EAGVAQSPRYKIIEKRQSVAFWCNPISGHATLYWYQQILGQGPKLLIQFQNNGVVDDSQLPKDRFSAERLKGVDSTLKIQPAKLEDSAVYLCASSLGRGLSGAFFGQGTRLTVV.

This chain joins TRBV30 and TRBJ2-7; D perhaps matches TRBD2 (5 bases). Deletions cut 5 bases from V and 2 bases from J, with 16 bases between. The CDR3 covers 14 residues. CDR1 and CDR2 from the germline V gene are GTSNPN and SVGIG (reference sequence). The CDR3 bases are TGTGCCTGGGGACCTTTATTGGGAGCCTACGAGCAGTACTTC. Translation: CAWGPLLGAYEQYF.

This clone was seen more than once but under ten times. The chain carries TRBV30 and TRBJ2-5; 11 bases are shared with TRBD1. With 1 base clipped from V and 1 base from J, the junction kept 5 bases outside the gene matches. Germline V lookup: CDR1 GTSNPN, CDR2 SVGIG (reference sequence). The CDR3 length is 16 residues. The CDR3, as DNA: TGTGCCTGGAGTGCCGGGACAGGGGGTTTCCAAGAGACCCAGTACTTC. It is translated as CAWSAGTGGFQETQYF.

This chain connects TRBV29-1 to TRBJ1-1; D is undetermined. CDR1 SQVTM and CDR2 ANQGSEA come from the germline V gene. V was trimmed by 5 bases and J by 0 bases, leaving 7 bases between them. This CDR3 spans 12 amino acids. For the CDR3, the DNA is TGCAGCGTTCGCGAGATGAACACTGAAGCTTTCTTT. Its protein is CSVREMNTEAFF.

The rearrangement joins TRBV30 to TRBJ2-5; the match to TRBD2 covers 8 bases. Germline V gene sequence: CDR1 GTSNPN, CDR2 SVGIG (reference sequence). This CDR3 is 12 amino acids long. V lost 4 bases, J lost 2 bases, and 0 bases stayed unmatched. The DNA of the CDR3 is TGTGCCTGGACTAGCGGGCAAGAGACCCAGTACTTC. This gives the protein CAWTSGQETQYF.

This clone has only a few counts. The chain joins TRBV4-1 to TRBJ2-7, with 7 bases matching TRBD1. V was pared by 0 bases and J by 2 bases, with 7 bases of the junction left unmatched. Germline V lookup: CDR1 MGHRA, CDR2 YSYEKL. The length of the CDR3 is 16 residues. CDR3 in DNA: TGCGCCAGCAGCCAAGATCCGGGGACAGCCCCCTACGAGCAGTACTTC. Amino acid sequence: CASSQDPGTAPYEQYF.

The CDR3 reads CASSHGQGSYEQYF. The CDR3 DNA sequence: TGCGCCAGCAGCCATGGACAGGGTTCCTACGAGCAGTACTTC. The chain is built from TRBV4-1 and TRBJ2-7; 8 bases are a match to TRBD1. Unmatched junction bases numbered 2, after V lost 3 bases and J lost 1 base. From germline, CDR1 is MGHRA and CDR2 YSYEKL. CDR3 length: 14 residues.

The sample holds a few counts of this clone. The chain combines TRBV21-1 with TRBJ1-5; TRBD1 reflects the table's D call only, with no check against the DNA. TRBV21-1 is recorded as a pseudogene. CDR3 length: 14 residues. DNA of the CDR3: TGTGCCAGCTCACGACACTCCGGCAATCAGCCCCAGCATTTT. Amino acid sequence: CASSRHSGNQPQHF.

The chain is built from TRBV5-4 and TRBJ2-7; 9 positions match TRBD1. The CDR3 is 15 residues long. V trimming: 1 base; J trimming: 2 bases; junction bases outside the gene matches: 4. Germline CDR1 reads SGHNT; CDR2 reads YYREEE (reference sequence). The CDR3 nucleotides are TGTGCCAGCAGCTTGACAGGGGGCCCTCCCTACGAGCAGTACTTC. This sequence encodes CASSLTGGPPYEQYF.

This clone appeared a single time. The rearrangement links TRBV27 to TRBJ2-2; 8 nucleotides align to TRBD1. With 6 bases clipped from V and 1 base from J, the junction kept 7 bases outside the gene matches. CDR3 size: 16 residues. The germline gives CDR1 MNHEY, CDR2 SMNVEV (reference sequence). CDR3 protein: CASSPTGVKNTGELFF. The CDR3 DNA sequence: TGTGCCAGCAGCCCGACAGGGGTTAAGAACACCGGGGAGCTGTTTTTT.

V usage is TRBV5-1 and J usage is TRBJ2-3; perhaps TRBD2 as D (6 bases). The CDR3 runs 15 residues. Germline CDR1 and CDR2: SGHRS and YFSETQ. V was pared by 4 bases and J by 0 bases, with 12 bases between. CDR3 nucleotides: TGCGCCAGCAGCCTTAGCGGAACTAGCACAGATACGCAGTATTTT. It specifies CASSLSGTSTDTQYF. Supplemented by reference TRBV5-1 and TRBJ2-3, the full variable domain reads KAGVTQTPRYLIKTRGQQVTLSCSPISGHRSVSWYQQTPGQGLQFLFEYFSETQRNKGNFPGRFSGRQFSNSRSEMNVSTLELGDSALYLCASSLSGTSTDTQYFGPGTRLTVL.

The chain links TRBV6-5 to TRBJ1-2, with 8 nucleotides matching TRBD1. The J segment lost 6 bases and the V segment lost 2 bases, leaving 5 bases of the junction unmatched. This CDR3 region has 14 residues. Germline CDR1 and CDR2: MNHEY and SVGAGI. In DNA form, the CDR3 reads TGTGCCAGCAGTTACGCTGACAGGGGCGATGGCTACACCTTC. The encoded protein is CASSYADRGDGYTF.

The CDR3 loop reads CASSLFITDNSPLHF. The CDR3, as DNA: TGTGCCAGCAGTTTATTTATTACCGATAATTCACCCCTCCACTTT. This chain links TRBV27 with TRBJ1-6; D unclear. The CDR3 is 15 residues long. The ends were cut back, 1 base at V and 5 bases at J, with 9 bases in the middle. From germline, CDR1 is MNHEY and CDR2 SMNVEV (reference sequence).

The chain combines TRBV6-8 with TRBJ1-4, with D unclear. The length of the CDR3 is 15 residues. V lost 8 bases to trimming and J lost 3 bases, with 16 bases between them. Germline V gene lookup returns CDR1 MNHGY and CDR2 SAAAGT. The DNA for the CDR3 is TGTGCCAGCCCAAGTTCGGGCGCATCTAATGAAAAACTGTTTTTT. Its translation is CASPSSGASNEKLFF.

J is TRBJ2-7 and V is TRBV20-1; D is unclear. In germline, CDR1 is DFQATT, CDR2 SNEGSKA (reference sequence). Deletions cut 4 bases from V and 7 bases from J, with 11 bases between. CDR3 length equals 11 residues. Written as DNA, the CDR3 is TGCAGTGCTACGAAATATTTGGAGCAGTACTTC. It translates to CSATKYLEQYF.

The chain is built from TRBV6-5 and TRBJ2-4; D may be TRBD2 (5 bases). The V end was cut by 5 bases, the J end by 7 bases, with 9 bases between. Looked up from germline, CDR1 is MNHEY and CDR2 is SVGAGI. The CDR3 is 12 residues long. The chain's CDR3 is CASSTGLNIQYF. Here the CDR3 DNA reads TGTGCCAGCAGTACCGGACTGAACATTCAGTACTTC.

The chain links TRBV19 to TRBJ2-7; D uncertain. Germline assignment: CDR1 LNHDA and CDR2 SQIVND (reference sequence). The V end was cut by 1 base, the J end by 0 bases, with 7 bases between. The CDR3 sequence is 14 residues long. Here the CDR3 DNA reads TGTGCCAGTAGTATAGCAGGCGCCTCCTACGAGCAGTACTTC. It codes for CASSIAGASYEQYF.

The rearrangement links TRBV30 to TRBJ2-3; no definite D call. The CDR3 runs to 14 residues. Trimming took 2 bases from V and 0 from J, leaving 9 bases between them. Germline CDR1 is GTSNPN and CDR2 is SVGIG (reference sequence). The CDR3 nucleotides are TGTGCCTGGAGTTTGGTAACTAGCACAGATACGCAGTATTTT. Translated, it gives CAWSLVTSTDTQYF.

This chain links TRBV30 with TRBJ2-2, with D uncertain. V was clipped by 0 bases and J by 1 base, with 6 bases between them. Germline CDR1 is GTSNPN and CDR2 is SVGIG (reference sequence). The CDR3 loop spans 14 amino acids. CDR3 region: CAWSVHLNTGELFF. The DNA of the CDR3 is TGTGCCTGGAGTGTACACCTGAACACCGGGGAGCTGTTTTTT.

This clone showed up just a few times. The CDR3 bases are TGTGCCAGTAGCGAGTGGGGCACTGAAGCTTTCTTT. Encoded protein: CASSEWGTEAFF. The gene calls are TRBV27 and TRBJ1-1; D not resolved. Germline loops: CDR1 MNHEY, CDR2 SMNVEV (reference sequence). CDR3 length: 12 residues. Trimming removed 9 bases at V and 4 bases at J, with 12 bases between.